This T cell receptor beta chain is from a study of blood T cell repertoires in COVID-19. Study background: The United States, Italy and Spain were the sources of the acute and convalescent COVID-19 samples.

Per the original data handling: Cell counts per sample came from amplifying reference gene primers. Sequencing was performed with immunoSEQ multiplex PCR; in TCRdb, only in-frame clones are kept and a portion is missing. V, J and clone size are taken as reported in that table, and D and trimming were inferred from the DNA itself. The sample shows around 140,000 clones, around nine tenths of them seen only once. Germline V gives CDR1 MDHEN, CDR2 SYDVKM. Trimming cost V 2 bases and J 4 bases; bases outside gene matches: 6. This CDR3 is built from 16 residues. The chain recombines TRBV28 with TRBJ1-3, with 9 nucleotides matching TRBD1. The sequence was obtained from a man aged 60 to 75 with active or convalescent COVID-19. Sequencing was performed on peripheral blood. CDR3 DNA sequence: TGTGCCAGCAGTTTACCTACACAGGGGGCAGGAAACACCATATATTTT. Residues: CASSLPTQGAGNTIYF. The full variable domain, in which reference TRBV28 and TRBJ1-3 provide the parts outside the CDR3, is DVKVTQSSRYLVKRTGEKVFLECVQDMDHENMFWYRQDPGLGLRLIYFSYDVKMKEKGDIPEGYSVSREKKERFSLILESASTNQTSMYLCASSLPTQGAGNTIYFGEGSWLTVV.